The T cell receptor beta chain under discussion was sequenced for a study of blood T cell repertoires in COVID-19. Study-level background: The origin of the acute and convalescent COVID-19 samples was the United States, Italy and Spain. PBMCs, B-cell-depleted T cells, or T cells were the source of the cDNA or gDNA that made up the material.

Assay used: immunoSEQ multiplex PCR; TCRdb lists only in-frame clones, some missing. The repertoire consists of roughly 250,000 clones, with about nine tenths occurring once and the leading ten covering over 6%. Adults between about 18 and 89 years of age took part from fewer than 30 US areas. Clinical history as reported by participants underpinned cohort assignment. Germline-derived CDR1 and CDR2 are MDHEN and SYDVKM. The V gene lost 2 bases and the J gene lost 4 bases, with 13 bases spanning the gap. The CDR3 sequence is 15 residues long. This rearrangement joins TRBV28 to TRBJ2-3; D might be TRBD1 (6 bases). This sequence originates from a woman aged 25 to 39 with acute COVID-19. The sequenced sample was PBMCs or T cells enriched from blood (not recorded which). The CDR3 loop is CASSLPQQGADTQYF. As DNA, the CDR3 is TGTGCCAGCAGTTTACCCCAACAGGGAGCAGATACGCAGTATTTT. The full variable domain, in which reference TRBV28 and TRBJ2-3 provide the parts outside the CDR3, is DVKVTQSSRYLVKRTGEKVFLECVQDMDHENMFWYRQDPGLGLRLIYFSYDVKMKEKGDIPEGYSVSREKKERFSLILESASTNQTSMYLCASSLPQQGADTQYFGPGTRLTVL.